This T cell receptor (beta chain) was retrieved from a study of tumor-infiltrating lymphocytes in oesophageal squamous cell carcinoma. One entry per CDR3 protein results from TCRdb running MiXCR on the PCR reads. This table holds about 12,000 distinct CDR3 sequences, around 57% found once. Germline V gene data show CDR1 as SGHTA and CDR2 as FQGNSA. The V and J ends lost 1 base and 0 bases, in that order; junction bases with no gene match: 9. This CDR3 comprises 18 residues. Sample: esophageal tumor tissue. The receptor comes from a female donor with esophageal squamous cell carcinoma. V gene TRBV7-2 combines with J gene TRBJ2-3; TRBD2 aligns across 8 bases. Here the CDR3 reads CASSLVGSGDTSTDTQYF. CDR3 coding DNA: TGTGCCAGCAGCTTAGTCGGTAGCGGGGATACTAGCACAGATACGCAGTATTTT.